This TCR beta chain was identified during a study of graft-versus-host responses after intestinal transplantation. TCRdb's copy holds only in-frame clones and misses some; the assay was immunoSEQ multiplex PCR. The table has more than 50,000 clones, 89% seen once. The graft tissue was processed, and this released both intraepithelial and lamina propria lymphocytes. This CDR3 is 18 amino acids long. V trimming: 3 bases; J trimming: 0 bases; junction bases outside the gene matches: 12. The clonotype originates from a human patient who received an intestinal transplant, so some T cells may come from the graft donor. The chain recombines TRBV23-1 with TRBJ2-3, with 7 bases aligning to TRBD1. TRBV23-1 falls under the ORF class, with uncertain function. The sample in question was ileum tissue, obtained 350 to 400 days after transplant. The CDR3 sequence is CASSQDEEGGDSTDTQYF. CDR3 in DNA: TGCGCCAGCAGTCAGGATGAGGAAGGGGGCGATAGCACAGATACGCAGTATTTT.